The T cell receptor beta chain described here comes from a study of PD-1 blockade in classical Hodgkin lymphoma. Sequenced by immunoSEQ multiplex PCR; TCRdb stores in-frame clones only, minus some. Here the sample spans nearly 25,000 clones, over 80% being singletons. Brentuximab vedotin exposure varied, and every patient relapsed after autologous stem cell transplantation. Purification of CD4+ T cells from thawed PBMCs was achieved by magnetic negative selection. Overall study findings and caveats: While CD8+ TCR diversity did not rise significantly by C4D1, CD4+ TCR diversity did. Exclusion applied to patients who initiated nivolumab less than 1 year following ASCT. TCR diversity at baseline was reported to be reduced in newly diagnosed patients relative to healthy donors.

The trim removed 7 bases at V and 2 bases at J, leaving 7 bases unmatched. The CDR3 totals 14 residues. The germline V gene has CDR1 MNHEY and CDR2 SVGAGI. Notes on this clone: Its cognate antigen is unknown.

The rearrangement links TRBV6-5 to TRBJ1-1; 7 nucleotides line up with TRBD1. This TCR was sampled from a human donor with classical Hodgkin lymphoma. Sequencing used CD4+ T cells from blood, obtained at baseline. The DNA for the CDR3 is TGTGCCAGCAATAGGGGACAGAGCAACACTGAAGCTTTCTTT. This sequence encodes CASNRGQSNTEAFF.